The rows below give T cell receptor beta chains drawn from one sample of a study of blood T cell repertoires in COVID-19. TCRdb keeps only in-frame clones here, not all; method: immunoSEQ multiplex PCR. The repertoire includes about 140,000 clones, around 81% of them detected once, and more than 3.5% sits in the top ten. The source material was peripheral blood. The source is a woman in her sixties with acute or convalescent COVID-19. CDR3s leave out the opening cysteine and the closing phenylalanine or tryptophan. The D gene is left open where the match is weak.

d_call j_call v_call cdr3_aa
NA TRBJ1-2 TRBV19 ASSIGYRASLYGYT
NA TRBJ2-1 TRBV20-1 SGGSNEQF
TRBD1 TRBJ1-2 TRBV28 ASMDRGGRGYT
TRBD1 TRBJ2-6 TRBV4-3 ASSQEVKGRGLSGANVLT
TRBD1 TRBJ1-4 TRBV20-1 SALTGEKLF
TRBD2 TRBJ2-1 TRBV9 ASSVDSGTYNEQF
TRBD1 TRBJ2-3 TRBV5-1 ASHYGTDYTDTQY
NA TRBJ2-2 TRBV27 ASSSQGHGELF
TRBD1 TRBJ2-5 TRBV5-1 ASSSHGQGDMTQY
NA TRBJ2-5 TRBV6-2/TRBV6-3 ASSYDRGTQY
NA TRBJ2-1 TRBV7-2 ASSIGTEYNEQF
NA TRBJ2-1 TRBV29-1 SVEGAGNGEQF
NA TRBJ2-5 TRBV7-3 ASSLMPDQETQY
NA TRBJ1-2 TRBV28 ASSFPGSGGYT
NA TRBJ2-5 TRBV7-8 ASSLGTGKETQY
NA TRBJ1-4 TRBV6-2/TRBV6-3 ASSREETSVEKLF
TRBD2 TRBJ2-7 TRBV7-9 ASSSPLFGRSYEQY
NA TRBJ1-1 TRBV11-2 ASSLGAEAF
NA TRBJ1-6 TRBV25-1 ASSEFSQAPLH
TRBD2 TRBJ2-1 TRBV14 ASSHHAGVYNEQF
TRBD2 TRBJ2-3 TRBV27 ASRPGTRSTDTQY
TRBD2 TRBJ2-2 TRBV5-1 ASRTGTTTGELF
TRBD1 TRBJ2-1 TRBV3-1/TRBV3-2 ASSQPGGEQF
TRBD2 TRBJ2-7 TRBV5-4 ASSPGLDYEQY
TRBD1 TRBJ1-6 TRBV27 ASSLYDRVNSPLH